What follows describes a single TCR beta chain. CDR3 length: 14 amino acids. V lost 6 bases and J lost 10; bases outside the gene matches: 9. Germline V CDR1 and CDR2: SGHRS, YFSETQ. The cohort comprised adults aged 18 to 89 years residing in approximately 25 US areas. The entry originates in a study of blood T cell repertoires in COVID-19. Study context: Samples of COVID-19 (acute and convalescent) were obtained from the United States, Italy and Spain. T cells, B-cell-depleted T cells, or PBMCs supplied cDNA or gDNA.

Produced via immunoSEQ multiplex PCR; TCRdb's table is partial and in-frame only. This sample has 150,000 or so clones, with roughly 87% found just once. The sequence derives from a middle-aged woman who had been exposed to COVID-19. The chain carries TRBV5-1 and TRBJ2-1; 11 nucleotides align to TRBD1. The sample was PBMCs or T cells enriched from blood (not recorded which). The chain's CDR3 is CASTRGQGVGEQFF. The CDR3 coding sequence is TGCGCCAGCACTAGGGGACAGGGGGTCGGGGAGCAGTTCTTC.